The sequence of this TCR beta chain was determined in a study of cytomegalovirus exposure and HLA in healthy donors. Points from the study as a whole: Another analysis was done later, and it associated approximately 15,000 TCR beta sequences with HLA alleles at 0.05 false discovery rate.

Note on this clone: Its antigen is still unknown.

The CDR3 runs to 15 residues. Germline values: CDR1 KGHSH, CDR2 LQKENI. V lost 3 bases and J 0 bases, leaving 11 bases between the germline ends. Primers for the PCR totalled 60 Vbeta and 13 Jbeta. Assay: immunoSEQ multiplex PCR; the TCRdb copy retains only in-frame clones and omits some. The sample holds fewer than 120,000 clones, approximately 82% seen once. Sequencing was performed on PBMCs. The clonotype comes from a man aged 25-45 years in good health and CMV-seropositive. V usage is TRBV18 and J usage is TRBJ1-1, with unresolved D. The CDR3, as DNA: TGTGCCAGCTCACCGGTCGACGGGATGAACACTGAAGCTTTCTTT. Translated, it gives CASSPVDGMNTEAFF.